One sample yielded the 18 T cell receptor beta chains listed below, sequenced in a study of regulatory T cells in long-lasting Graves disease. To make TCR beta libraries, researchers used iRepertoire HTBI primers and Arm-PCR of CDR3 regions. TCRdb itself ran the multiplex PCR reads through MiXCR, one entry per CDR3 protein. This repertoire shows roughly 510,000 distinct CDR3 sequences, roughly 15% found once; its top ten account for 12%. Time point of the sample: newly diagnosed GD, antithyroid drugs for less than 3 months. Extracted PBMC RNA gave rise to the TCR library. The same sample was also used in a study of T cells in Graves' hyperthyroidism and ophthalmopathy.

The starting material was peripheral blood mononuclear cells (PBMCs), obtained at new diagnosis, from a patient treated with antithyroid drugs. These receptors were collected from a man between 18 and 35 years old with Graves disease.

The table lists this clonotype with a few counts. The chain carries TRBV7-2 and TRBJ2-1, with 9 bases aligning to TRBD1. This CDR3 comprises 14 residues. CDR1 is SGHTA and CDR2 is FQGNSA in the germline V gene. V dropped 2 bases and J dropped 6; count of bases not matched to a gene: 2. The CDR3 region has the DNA TGTGCCAGCAGCTTAAACAGGGGGCCCAATGAGCAGTTCTTC. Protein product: CASSLNRGPNEQFF.

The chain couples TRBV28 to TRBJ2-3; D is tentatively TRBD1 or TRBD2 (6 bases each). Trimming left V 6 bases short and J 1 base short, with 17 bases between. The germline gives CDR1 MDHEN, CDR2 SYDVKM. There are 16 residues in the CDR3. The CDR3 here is CASSYKRGLGTDTQYF. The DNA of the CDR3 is TGTGCCAGCAGCTACAAACGGGGGCTAGGCACAGATACGCAGTATTTT.

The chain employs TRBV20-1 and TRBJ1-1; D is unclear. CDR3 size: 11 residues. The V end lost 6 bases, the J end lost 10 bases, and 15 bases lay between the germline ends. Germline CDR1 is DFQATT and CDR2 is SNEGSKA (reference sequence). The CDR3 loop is CSAGAGWGAFF. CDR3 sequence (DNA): TGCAGTGCGGGAGCCGGTTGGGGAGCTTTCTTT.

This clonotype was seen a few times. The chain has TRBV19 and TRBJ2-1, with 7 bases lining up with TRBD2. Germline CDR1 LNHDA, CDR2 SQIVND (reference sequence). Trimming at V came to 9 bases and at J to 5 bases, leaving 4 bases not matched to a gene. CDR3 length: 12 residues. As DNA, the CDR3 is TGTGCCAGCCGGGACTATGACAATGAGCAGTTCTTC. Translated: CASRDYDNEQFF.

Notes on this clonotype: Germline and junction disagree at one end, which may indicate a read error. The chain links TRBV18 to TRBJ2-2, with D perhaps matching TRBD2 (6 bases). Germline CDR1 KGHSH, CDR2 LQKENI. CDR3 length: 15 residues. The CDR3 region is CASSPGKLGRGELSF. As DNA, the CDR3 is TGTGCCAGCTCACCAGGAAAACTGGGACGCGGGGAGCTGTCTTTT. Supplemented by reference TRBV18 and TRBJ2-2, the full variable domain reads NAGVMQNPRHLVRRRGQEARLRCSPMKGHSHVYWYRQLPEEGLKFMVYLQKENIIDESGMPKERFSAEFPKEGPSILRIQQVVRGDSAAYFCASSPGKLGRGELSFGEGSRLTVL.

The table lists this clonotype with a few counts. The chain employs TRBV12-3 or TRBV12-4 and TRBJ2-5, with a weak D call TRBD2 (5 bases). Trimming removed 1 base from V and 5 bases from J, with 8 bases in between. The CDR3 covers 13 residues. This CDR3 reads CASSLEAVETQYF. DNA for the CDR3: TGTGCCAGCAGTTTAGAAGCGGTGGAGACCCAGTACTTC.

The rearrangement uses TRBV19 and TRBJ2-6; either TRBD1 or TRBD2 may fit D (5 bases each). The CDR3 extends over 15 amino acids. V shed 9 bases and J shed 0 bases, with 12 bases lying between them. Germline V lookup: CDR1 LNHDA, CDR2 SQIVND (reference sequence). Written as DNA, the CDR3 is TGTGCCAGCACTAGACAGCTCTCTGGGGCCAACGTCCTGACTTTC. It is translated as CASTRQLSGANVLTF.

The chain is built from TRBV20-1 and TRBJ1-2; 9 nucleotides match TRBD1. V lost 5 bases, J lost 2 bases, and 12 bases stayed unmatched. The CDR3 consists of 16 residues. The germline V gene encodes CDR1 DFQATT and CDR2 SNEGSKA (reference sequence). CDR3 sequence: CSAYRDRDLGNYGYTF. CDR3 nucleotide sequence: TGCAGTGCTTACCGGGACAGGGATCTGGGGAACTATGGCTACACCTTC.

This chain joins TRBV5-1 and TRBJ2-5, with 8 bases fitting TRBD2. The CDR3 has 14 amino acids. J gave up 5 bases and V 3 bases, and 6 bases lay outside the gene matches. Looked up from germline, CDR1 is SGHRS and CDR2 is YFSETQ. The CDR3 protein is CASSWEREPETQYF. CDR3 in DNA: TGCGCCAGCAGCTGGGAGCGGGAGCCGGAGACCCAGTACTTC.

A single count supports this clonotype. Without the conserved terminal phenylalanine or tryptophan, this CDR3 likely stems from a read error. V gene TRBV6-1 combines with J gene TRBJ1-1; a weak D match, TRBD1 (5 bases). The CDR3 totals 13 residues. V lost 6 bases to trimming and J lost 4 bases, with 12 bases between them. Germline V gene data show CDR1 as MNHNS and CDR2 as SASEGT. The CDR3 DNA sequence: TGTGCCAGCAGCTCCGCAGGGAGCACTGAAGCTTTCTCT. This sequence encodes CASSSAGSTEAFS.

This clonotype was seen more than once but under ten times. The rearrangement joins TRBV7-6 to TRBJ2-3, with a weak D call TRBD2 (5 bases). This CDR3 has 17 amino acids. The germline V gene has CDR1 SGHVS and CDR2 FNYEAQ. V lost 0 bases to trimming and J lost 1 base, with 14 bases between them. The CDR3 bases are TGTGCCAGCAGCTTAGCTACTAGGGCGGAAGGCACAGATACGCAGTATTTT. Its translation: CASSLATRAEGTDTQYF.

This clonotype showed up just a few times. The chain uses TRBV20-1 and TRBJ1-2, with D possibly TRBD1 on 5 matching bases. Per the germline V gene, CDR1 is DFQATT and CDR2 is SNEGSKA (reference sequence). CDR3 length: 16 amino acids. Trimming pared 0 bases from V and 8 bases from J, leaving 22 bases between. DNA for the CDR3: TGCAGTGCTAGAGATGCCCCCGGACGGGGGATGGGAGGCTACACCTTC. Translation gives CSARDAPGRGMGGYTF.

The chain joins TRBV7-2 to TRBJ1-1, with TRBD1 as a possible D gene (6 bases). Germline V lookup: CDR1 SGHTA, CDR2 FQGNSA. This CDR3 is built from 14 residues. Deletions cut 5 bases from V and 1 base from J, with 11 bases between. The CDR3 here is CASSAPGENTEAFF. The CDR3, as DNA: TGTGCCAGCAGCGCTCCAGGGGAGAACACTGAAGCTTTCTTT.

Written as DNA, the CDR3 is TGTGCCAGCAGTCTGACCGGGACAGGGAATTACGAGCAGTACTTC. This encodes CASSLTGTGNYEQYF. The genes are TRBV7-3 and TRBJ2-7, with 9 bases aligning to TRBD1. The CDR3 length is 15 residues. Trimming took 6 bases from V and 4 from J; bases not matched to a gene: 10. Germline V gene data show CDR1 as SGHTA and CDR2 as FQGTGA.

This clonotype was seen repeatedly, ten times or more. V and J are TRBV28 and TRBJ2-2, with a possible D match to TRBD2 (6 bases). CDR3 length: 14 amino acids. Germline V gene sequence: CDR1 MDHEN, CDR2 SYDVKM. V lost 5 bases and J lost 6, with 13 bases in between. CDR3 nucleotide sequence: TGTGCCAGCAGTCTCGGGGGAGGCGCCGGGGAGCTGTTTTTT. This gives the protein CASSLGGGAGELFF.

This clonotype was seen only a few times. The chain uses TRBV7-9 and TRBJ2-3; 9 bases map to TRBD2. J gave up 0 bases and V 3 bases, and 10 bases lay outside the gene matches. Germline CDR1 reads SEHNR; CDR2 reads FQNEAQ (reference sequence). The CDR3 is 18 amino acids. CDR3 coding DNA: TGTGCCAGCAGCTTTCTAGCGGGACGCCTAAATAGCACAGATACGCAGTATTTT. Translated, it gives CASSFLAGRLNSTDTQYF.

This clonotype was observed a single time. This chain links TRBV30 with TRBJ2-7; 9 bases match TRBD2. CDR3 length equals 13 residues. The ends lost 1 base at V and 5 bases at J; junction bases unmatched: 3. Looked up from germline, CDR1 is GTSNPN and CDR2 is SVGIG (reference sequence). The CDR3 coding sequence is TGTGCCTGGAGTGAACTAGCGGGCCACGAGCAGTACTTC. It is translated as CAWSELAGHEQYF.

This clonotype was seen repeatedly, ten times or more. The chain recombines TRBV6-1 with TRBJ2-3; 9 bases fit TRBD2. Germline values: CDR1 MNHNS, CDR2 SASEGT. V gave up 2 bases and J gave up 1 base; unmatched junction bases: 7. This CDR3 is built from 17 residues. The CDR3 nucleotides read TGTGCCAGCAGTGAATTCTTGGCGGGAGGGGGCACAGATACGCAGTATTTT. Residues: CASSEFLAGGGTDTQYF.